This TCR beta chain was identified in a study of early T cells in non-severe SARS-CoV-2 infection. TCRdb re-analysed the 5' RACE reads in MiXCR, keeping a single row per CDR3 protein. The sample lists about 69,000 distinct CDR3 sequences, around a tenth occurring once. The CDR3 is made up of 15 amino acids. The V gene's germline CDR1 is SGHTA and CDR2 FQGTGA. V was clipped by 2 bases and J by 0 bases, with 5 bases between them. The clonotype originates from an adult who was a healthcare worker with PCR-confirmed SARS-CoV-2 infection or an uninfected control (not recorded which). Sequencing was carried out using whole blood. The J gene is TRBJ2-6, the V gene TRBV7-3; no firm D call. CDR3: CASSLASSGANVLTF. CDR3 sequence (DNA): TGTGCCAGCAGCTTAGCGAGCTCTGGGGCCAACGTCCTGACTTTC.